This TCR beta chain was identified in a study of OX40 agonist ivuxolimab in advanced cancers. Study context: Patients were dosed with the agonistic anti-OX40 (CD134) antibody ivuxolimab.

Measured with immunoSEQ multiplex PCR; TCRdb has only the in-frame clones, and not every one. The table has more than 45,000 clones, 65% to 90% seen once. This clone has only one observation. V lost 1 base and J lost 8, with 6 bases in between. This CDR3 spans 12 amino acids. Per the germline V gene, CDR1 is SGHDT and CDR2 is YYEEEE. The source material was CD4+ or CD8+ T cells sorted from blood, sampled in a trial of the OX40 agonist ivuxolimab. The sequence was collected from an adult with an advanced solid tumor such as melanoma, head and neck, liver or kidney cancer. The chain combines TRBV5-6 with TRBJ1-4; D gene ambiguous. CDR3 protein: CASSLRREKLFF. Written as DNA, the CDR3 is TGTGCCAGCAGCTTGCGGCGGGAAAAACTGTTTTTT. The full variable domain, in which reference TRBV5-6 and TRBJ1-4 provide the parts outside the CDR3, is DAGVTQSPTHLIKTRGQQVTLRCSPKSGHDTVSWYQQALGQGPQFIFQYYEEEERQRGNFPDRFSGHQFPNYSSELNVNALLLGDSALYLCASSLRREKLFFGSGTQLSVL.